This T cell receptor beta chain comes out of a study of blood T cell repertoires in COVID-19. Under the authors' procedure: Amplification of reference gene primers was used by the study to estimate nucleated cell counts. The protocol was immunoSEQ multiplex PCR, while the TCRdb copy is restricted to in-frame clones and leaves out a portion. The V and J calls and the clone size are those of that table, but D and trimming were determined from the DNA. The data hold roughly 84,000 clones, with about 80% observed a single time. V was cut by 6 bases and J by 2 bases, with 10 bases left in between. The CDR3 is made up of 13 amino acids. The germline V gene has CDR1 ENHRY and CDR2 SYGVKD.

Material for sequencing was peripheral blood. The rearrangement uses TRBV10-3 and TRBJ2-5; possible D gene TRBD1, 6 bases. This TCR derives from a woman aged 45-65 years with acute or convalescent COVID-19. CDR3 bases: TGTGCCATCAGAGAGACAGGACAAGAGACCCAGTACTTC. Translating it yields CAIRETGQETQYF.